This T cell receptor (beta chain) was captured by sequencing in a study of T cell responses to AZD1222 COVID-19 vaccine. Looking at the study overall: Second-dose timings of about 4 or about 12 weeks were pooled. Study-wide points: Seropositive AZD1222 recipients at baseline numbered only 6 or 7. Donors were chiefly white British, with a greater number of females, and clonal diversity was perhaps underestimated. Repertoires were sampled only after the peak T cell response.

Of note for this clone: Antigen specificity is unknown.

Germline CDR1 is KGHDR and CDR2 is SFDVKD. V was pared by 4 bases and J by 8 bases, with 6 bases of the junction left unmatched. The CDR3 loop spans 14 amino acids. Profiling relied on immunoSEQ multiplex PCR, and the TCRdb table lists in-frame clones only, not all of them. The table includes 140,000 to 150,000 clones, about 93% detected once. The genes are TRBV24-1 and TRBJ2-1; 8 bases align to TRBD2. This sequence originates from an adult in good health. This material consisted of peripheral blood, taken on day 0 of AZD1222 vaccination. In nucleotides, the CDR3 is TGTGCCACCAGTGACCCCGGGACTAGTGATGAGCAGTTCTTC. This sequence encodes CATSDPGTSDEQFF.